This entry concerns a single TCR beta chain. Its antigen remains unknown. CDR3 length: 13 amino acids. Per germline, CDR1 SGHRS and CDR2 YFSETQ. V was clipped by 2 bases and J by 10 bases, with 10 bases between them. The data originate from a study of cytomegalovirus exposure and HLA in healthy donors. Turning to the study itself: About 85 million unique TCR sequences came from HLA-typed donors in an early release. Whole-study findings and limits: The listing of roughly 160 TCR beta chains classed them as cytomegalovirus-associated. Using the classifier, cytomegalovirus status was reportedly diagnosed with high specificity and sensitivity.

The PCR employed 60 Vbeta primers together with 13 Jbeta primers. Generated by immunoSEQ multiplex PCR, the TCRdb table keeps only in-frame clones and is missing some. The repertoire has some 190,000 clones, 85% of them found once; the top ten carry 1%. The receptor comes from a boy under 10 years old in good health and CMV-seronegative. The sequenced sample was PBMCs. The V gene is TRBV5-1, the J gene TRBJ1-6; weak D call: TRBD1 (5 bases). CDR3 loop: CASSLAGRSPLHF. DNA for the CDR3: TGCGCCAGCAGCTTAGCAGGGAGGTCACCCCTCCACTTT.